This record covers a single T cell receptor beta chain. The antigen is not known. These data originate in a study of blood T cells in healthy people across ages. Germline lookup yields CDR1 SQVTM and CDR2 ANQGSEA. This CDR3 spans 12 amino acids. V dropped 6 bases and J dropped 4 bases, with 12 bases sitting between them. General study points: A roughly linear age-dependent decrease characterized TCR beta diversity per million T cells.

Together with a sample-barcoded 5' primer, a J-beta primer mix was included in a second PCR lasting roughly 6 to 12 cycles. A single record per CDR3 protein comes from TCRdb applying MiXCR to the 5' RACE reads. The sample includes fewer than 2 million distinct CDR3 sequences, approximately 39% of them seen just once. The source is a human donor in good health. The chain combines TRBV29-1 with TRBJ1-2; D not certain. The material sequenced was blood. CDR3 amino acids: CSVGRSVYGYTF. The CDR3 bases are TGCAGCGTCGGGCGCTCGGTCTATGGCTACACCTTC.